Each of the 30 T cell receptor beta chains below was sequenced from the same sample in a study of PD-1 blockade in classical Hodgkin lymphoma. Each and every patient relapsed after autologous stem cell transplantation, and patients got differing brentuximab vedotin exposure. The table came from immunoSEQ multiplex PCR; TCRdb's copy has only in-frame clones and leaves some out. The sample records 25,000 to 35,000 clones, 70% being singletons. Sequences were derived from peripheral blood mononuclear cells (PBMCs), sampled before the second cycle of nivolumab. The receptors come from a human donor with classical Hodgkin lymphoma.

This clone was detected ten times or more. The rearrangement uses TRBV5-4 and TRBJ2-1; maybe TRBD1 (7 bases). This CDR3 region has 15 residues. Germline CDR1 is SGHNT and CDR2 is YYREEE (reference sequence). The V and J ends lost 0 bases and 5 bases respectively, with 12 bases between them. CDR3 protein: CASSLVAGQHNEQFF. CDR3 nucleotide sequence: TGTGCCAGCAGCTTGGTGGCGGGACAGCACAATGAGCAGTTCTTC. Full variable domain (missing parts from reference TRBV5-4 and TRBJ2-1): ETGVTQSPTHLIKTRGQQVTLRCSSQSGHNTVSWYQQALGQGPQFIFQYYREEENGRGNFPPRFSGLQFPNYSSELNVNALELDDSALYLCASSLVAGQHNEQFFGPGTRLTVL.

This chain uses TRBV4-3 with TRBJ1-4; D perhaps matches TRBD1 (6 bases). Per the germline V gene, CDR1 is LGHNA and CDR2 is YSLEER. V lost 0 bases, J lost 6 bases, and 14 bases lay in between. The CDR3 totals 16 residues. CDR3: CASSQDLGQGHEKLFF. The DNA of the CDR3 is TGCGCCAGCAGCCAAGATTTGGGACAAGGACATGAAAAACTGTTTTTT.

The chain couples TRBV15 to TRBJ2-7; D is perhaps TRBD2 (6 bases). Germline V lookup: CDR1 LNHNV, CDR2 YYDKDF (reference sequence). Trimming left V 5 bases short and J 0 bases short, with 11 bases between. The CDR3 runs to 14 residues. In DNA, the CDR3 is TGTGCCACCAGCGCGGCGGGGAGCTCCTACGAGCAGTACGTC. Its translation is CATSAAGSSYEQYV.

CDR3 residues: CASSAAYDVRQGADTQYF. CDR3 DNA sequence: TGTGCCAGCAGCGCCGCCTACGACGTGCGGCAGGGCGCAGATACGCAGTATTTT. V and J are TRBV9 and TRBJ2-3; perhaps TRBD1 as D (5 bases). There are 18 residues in the CDR3. Germline V gene lookup returns CDR1 SGDLS and CDR2 YYNGEE. V dropped 3 bases and J dropped 4 bases, with 24 bases sitting between them.

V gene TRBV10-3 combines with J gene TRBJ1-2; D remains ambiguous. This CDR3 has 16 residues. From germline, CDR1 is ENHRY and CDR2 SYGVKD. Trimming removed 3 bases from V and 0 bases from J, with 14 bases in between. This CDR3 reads CAISDPAAKANYGYTF. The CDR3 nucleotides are TGTGCCATCAGTGACCCGGCAGCCAAAGCTAACTATGGCTACACCTTC.

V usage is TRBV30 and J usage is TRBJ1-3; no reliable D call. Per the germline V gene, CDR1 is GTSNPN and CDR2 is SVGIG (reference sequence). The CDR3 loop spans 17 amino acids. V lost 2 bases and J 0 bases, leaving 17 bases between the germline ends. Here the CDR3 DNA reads TGTGCCTGGAGTACGCCCCCCCCGGGCAGCTCTGGAAACACCATATATTTT. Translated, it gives CAWSTPPPGSSGNTIYF.

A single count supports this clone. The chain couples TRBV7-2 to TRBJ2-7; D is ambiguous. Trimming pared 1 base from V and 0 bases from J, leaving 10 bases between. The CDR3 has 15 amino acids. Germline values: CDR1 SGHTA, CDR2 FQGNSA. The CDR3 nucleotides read TGTGCCAGCAGCTTAGGAACAGTGGACTCCTACGAGCAGTACTTC. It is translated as CASSLGTVDSYEQYF.

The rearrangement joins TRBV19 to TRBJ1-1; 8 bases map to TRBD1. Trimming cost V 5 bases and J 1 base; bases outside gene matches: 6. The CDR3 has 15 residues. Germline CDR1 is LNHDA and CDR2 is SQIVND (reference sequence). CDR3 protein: CASSARQGQNTEAFF. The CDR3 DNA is TGTGCCAGTAGTGCCCGACAGGGGCAGAACACTGAAGCTTTCTTT.

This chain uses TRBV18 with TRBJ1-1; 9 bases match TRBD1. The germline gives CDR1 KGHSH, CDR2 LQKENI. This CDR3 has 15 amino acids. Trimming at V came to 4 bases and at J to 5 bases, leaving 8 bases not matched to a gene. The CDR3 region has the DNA TGTGCCAGCTCACTGGCCCGGACAGGGGTAACTGAAGCTTTCTTT. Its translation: CASSLARTGVTEAFF.

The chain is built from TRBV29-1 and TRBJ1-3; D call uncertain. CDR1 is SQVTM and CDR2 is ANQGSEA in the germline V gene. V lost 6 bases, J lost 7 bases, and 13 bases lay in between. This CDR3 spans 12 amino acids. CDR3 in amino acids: CSVLISGNTIYF. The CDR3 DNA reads TGCAGCGTCTTGATAAGTGGGAACACCATATATTTT.

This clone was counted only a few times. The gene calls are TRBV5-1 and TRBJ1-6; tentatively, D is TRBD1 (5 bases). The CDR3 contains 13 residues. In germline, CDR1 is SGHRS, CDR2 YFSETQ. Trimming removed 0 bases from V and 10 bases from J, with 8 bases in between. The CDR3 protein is CASSLAPGSPLHF. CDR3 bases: TGCGCCAGCAGCTTGGCGCCAGGGTCACCCCTCCACTTT.

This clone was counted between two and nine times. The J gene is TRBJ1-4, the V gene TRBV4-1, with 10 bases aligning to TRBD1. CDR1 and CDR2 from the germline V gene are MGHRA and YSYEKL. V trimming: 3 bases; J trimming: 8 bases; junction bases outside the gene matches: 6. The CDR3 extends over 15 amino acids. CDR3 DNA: TGCGCCAGCAGCCAGGGGACAGGGGAAAAGGAAAAACTGTTTTTT. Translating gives CASSQGTGEKEKLFF.

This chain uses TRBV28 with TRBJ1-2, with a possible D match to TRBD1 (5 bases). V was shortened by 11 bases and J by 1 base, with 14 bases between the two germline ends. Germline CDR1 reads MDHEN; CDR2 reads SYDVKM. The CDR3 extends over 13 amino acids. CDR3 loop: CAGARDVNYGYTF. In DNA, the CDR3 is TGTGCCGGGGCCAGGGACGTTAACTATGGCTACACCTTC.

CDR3 amino acids: CASSYNPNTEAFF. The CDR3 DNA reads TGTGCCAGCAGTTACAACCCAAACACTGAAGCTTTCTTT. This chain links TRBV6-6 with TRBJ1-1; D call uncertain. This CDR3 is 13 amino acids long. V was pared by 2 bases and J by 2 bases, with 6 bases between. Germline V gives CDR1 MNHNY, CDR2 SVGAGI (reference sequence).

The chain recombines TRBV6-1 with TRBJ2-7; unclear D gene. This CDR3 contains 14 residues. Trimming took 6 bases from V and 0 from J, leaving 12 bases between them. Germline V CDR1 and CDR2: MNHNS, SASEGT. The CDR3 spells CASRDGIRSYEQYV. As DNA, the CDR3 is TGTGCCAGCAGGGATGGAATTCGCTCCTACGAGCAGTACGTC.

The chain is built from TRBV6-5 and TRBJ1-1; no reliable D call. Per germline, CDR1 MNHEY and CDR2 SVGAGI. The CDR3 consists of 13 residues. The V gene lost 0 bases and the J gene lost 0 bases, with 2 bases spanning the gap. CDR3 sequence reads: CASSYSLNTEAFF. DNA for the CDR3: TGTGCCAGCAGTTACTCCTTGAACACTGAAGCTTTCTTT.

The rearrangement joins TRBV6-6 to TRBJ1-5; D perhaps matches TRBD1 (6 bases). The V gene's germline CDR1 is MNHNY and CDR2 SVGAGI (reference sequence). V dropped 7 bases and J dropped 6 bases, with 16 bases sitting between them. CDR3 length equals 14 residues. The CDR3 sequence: CASTKGGTGQPQHF. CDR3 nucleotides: TGTGCCAGCACCAAAGGGGGAACGGGTCAGCCCCAGCATTTT.

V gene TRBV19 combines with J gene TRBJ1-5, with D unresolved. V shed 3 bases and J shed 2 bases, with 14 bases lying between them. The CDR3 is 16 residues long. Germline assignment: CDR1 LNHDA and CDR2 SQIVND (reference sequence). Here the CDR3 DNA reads TGTGCCAGTAGTATCAGGTCAGGTCTGGGCAATCAGCCCCAGCATTTT. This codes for CASSIRSGLGNQPQHF.

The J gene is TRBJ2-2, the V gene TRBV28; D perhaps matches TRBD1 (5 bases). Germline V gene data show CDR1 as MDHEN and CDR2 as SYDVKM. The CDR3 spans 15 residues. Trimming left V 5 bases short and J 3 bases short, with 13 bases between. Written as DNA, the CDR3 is TGTGCCAGCAGTCCACCGACAGTTTACACCGGGGAGCTGTTTTTT. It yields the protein CASSPPTVYTGELFF.

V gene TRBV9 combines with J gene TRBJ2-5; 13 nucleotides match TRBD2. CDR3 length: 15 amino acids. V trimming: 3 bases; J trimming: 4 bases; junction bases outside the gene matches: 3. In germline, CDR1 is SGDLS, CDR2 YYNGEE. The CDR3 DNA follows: TGTGCCAGCAGCGCTGGACTAGCGGGAGTAGAGACCCAGTACTTC. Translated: CASSAGLAGVETQYF.

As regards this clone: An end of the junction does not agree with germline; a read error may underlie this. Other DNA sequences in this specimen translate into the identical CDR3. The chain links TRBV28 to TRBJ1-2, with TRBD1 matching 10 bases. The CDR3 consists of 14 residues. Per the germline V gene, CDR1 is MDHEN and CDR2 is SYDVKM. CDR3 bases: TGTGCCAGCAGTCTCCCGGGACAGGGGCATGGCTACACCTTT. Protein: CASSLPGQGHGYTF.

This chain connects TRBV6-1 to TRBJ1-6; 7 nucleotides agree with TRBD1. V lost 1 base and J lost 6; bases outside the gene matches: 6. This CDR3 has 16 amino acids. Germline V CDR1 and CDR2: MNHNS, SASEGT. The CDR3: CASSEGRDRSNSPLHF. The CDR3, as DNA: TGTGCCAGCAGTGAAGGGAGGGACAGATCTAATTCACCCCTCCACTTT.

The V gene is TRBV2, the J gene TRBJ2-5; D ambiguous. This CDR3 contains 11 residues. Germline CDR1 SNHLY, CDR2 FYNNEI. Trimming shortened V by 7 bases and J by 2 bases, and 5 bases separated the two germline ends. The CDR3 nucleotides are TGTGCCAGCAATACACAAGAGACCCAGTACTTC. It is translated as CASNTQETQYF.

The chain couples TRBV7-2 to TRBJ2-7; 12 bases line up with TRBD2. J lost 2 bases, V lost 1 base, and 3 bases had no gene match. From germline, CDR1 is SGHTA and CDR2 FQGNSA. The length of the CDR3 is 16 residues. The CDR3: CASSLGLAGDPYEQYF. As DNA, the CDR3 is TGTGCCAGCAGCTTAGGACTAGCGGGAGACCCCTACGAGCAGTACTTC.

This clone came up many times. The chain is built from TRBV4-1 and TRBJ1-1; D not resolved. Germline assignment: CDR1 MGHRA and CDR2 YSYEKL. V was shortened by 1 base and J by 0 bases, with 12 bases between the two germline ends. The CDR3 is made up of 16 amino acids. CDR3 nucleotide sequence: TGCGCCAGCAGCCAAGCCTGGGAGTTGGTGAACACTGAAGCTTTCTTT. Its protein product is CASSQAWELVNTEAFF.

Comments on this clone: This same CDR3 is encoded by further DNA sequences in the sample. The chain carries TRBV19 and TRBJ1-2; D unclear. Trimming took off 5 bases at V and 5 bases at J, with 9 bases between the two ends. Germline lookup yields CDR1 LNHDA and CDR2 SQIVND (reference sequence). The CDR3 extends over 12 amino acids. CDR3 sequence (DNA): TGTGCCAGTAGTTTGCTGGGTTATGGCTACACCTTC. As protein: CASSLLGYGYTF.

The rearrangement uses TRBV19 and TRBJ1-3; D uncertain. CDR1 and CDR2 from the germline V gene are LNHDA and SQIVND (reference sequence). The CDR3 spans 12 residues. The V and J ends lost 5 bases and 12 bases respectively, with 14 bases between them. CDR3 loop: CASSFTETRIYF. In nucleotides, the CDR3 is TGTGCCAGTAGTTTTACAGAAACACGCATATATTTT. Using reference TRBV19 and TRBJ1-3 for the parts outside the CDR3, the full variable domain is DGGITQSPKYLFRKEGQNVTLSCEQNLNHDAMYWYRQDPGQGLRLIYYSQIVNDFQKGDIAEGYSVSREKKESFPLTVTSAQKNPTAFYLCASSFTETRIYFGEGSWLTVV.

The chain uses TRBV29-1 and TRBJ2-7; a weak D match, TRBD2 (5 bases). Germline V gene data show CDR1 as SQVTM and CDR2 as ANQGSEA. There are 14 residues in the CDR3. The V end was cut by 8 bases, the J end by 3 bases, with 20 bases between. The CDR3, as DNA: TGCAGCTGCCGGGGATTGGGAGAGGGCTACGAGCAGTACTTC. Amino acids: CSCRGLGEGYEQYF.

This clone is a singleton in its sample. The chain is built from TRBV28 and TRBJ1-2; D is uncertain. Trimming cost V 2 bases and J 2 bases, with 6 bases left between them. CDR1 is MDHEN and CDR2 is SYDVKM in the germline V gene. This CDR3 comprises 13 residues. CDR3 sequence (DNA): TGTGCCAGCAGTTTAATGGGGAACTATGGCTACACCTTC. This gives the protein CASSLMGNYGYTF.

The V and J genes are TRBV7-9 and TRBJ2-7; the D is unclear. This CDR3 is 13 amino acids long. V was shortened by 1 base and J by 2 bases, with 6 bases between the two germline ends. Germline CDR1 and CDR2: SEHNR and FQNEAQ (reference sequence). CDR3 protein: CASSLVGTYEQYV. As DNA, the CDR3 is TGTGCCAGCAGCTTAGTTGGGACCTACGAGCAGTACGTC.